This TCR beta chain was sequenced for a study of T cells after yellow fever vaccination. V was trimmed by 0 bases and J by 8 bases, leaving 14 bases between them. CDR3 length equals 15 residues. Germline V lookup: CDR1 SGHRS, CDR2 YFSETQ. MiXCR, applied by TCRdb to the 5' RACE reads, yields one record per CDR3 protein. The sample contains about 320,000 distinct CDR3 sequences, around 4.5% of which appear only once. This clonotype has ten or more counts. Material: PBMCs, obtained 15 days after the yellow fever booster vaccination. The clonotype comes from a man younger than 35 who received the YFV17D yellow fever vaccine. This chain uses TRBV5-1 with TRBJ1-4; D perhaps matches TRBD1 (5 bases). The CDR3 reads CASSLEARRGEKLFF. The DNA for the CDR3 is TGCGCCAGCAGCTTGGAAGCAAGGCGGGGGGAAAAACTGTTTTTT.